A selection of T cell receptor beta chains follows, all from one sample in a study of blood T cell repertoires in COVID-19. Repertoires were generated with immunoSEQ multiplex PCR, while TCRdb's copy carries only in-frame clones and drops some. The sample shows nearly 50,000 clones, more than 75% of them seen only once. Sequenced material: peripheral blood. Receptors were obtained from a woman at least 80 years old with COVID-19, enrolled during active disease. Each CDR3 is given with its conserved first and last residue. Rows give clone size only sometimes, using once, few, many, or a class for an expanded clone.

j_gene: TRBJ2-1; v_gene: TRBV7-9; abundance: NA; CDR3aa: CASSSLTGSSYNEQFF
j_gene: TRBJ1-4; v_gene: TRBV15; abundance: NA; CDR3aa: CATSAGINEKLFF
j_gene: TRBJ1-5; v_gene: TRBV28; abundance: NA; CDR3aa: CASSSQTGVNQPQHF
j_gene: TRBJ1-2; v_gene: TRBV6-1; abundance: NA; CDR3aa: CASSEVQGYYGYTF
j_gene: TRBJ2-7; v_gene: TRBV24-1; abundance: NA; CDR3aa: CATSEWPGYEQYF
j_gene: TRBJ2-7; v_gene: TRBV3-1/TRBV3-2; abundance: once; CDR3aa: CASSQGLGLAGSSEQYF
j_gene: TRBJ1-4; v_gene: TRBV5-1; abundance: NA; CDR3aa: CASSLDRVVSTNEKLFF
j_gene: TRBJ1-4; v_gene: TRBV19; abundance: NA; CDR3aa: CASSRRVRDEKLFF
j_gene: TRBJ1-1; v_gene: TRBV15; abundance: NA; CDR3aa: CATSRASPRGTEAFF
j_gene: TRBJ1-1; v_gene: TRBV7-9; abundance: NA; CDR3aa: CASSSLGFTVNTEAFF
j_gene: TRBJ1-1; v_gene: TRBV6-5; abundance: NA; CDR3aa: CASSYEGGGTEAFF
j_gene: TRBJ2-7; v_gene: TRBV15; abundance: NA; CDR3aa: CATSSLTYYEQYF
j_gene: TRBJ1-3; v_gene: TRBV7-9; abundance: NA; CDR3aa: CASSQTGNTIYF
j_gene: TRBJ2-3; v_gene: TRBV24-1; abundance: NA; CDR3aa: CATSDGRGWDTQYF
j_gene: TRBJ2-5; v_gene: TRBV28; abundance: once; CDR3aa: CASSGLLRQETQYF
j_gene: TRBJ2-5; v_gene: TRBV7-9; abundance: NA; CDR3aa: CASSPRVGRLRETQYF
j_gene: TRBJ1-5; v_gene: TRBV10-2; abundance: once; CDR3aa: CASATQGNQPQHF
j_gene: TRBJ1-2; v_gene: TRBV5-6; abundance: few; CDR3aa: CASSLRQGSGGYTF
j_gene: TRBJ2-7; v_gene: TRBV19; abundance: NA; CDR3aa: CASGDRGTEQYF
j_gene: TRBJ2-6; v_gene: TRBV5-1; abundance: NA; CDR3aa: CASSSGHSSGANVLTF
j_gene: TRBJ2-1; v_gene: TRBV5-1; abundance: NA; CDR3aa: CASSLERYSYNEQFF
j_gene: TRBJ1-3; v_gene: TRBV5-6; abundance: NA; CDR3aa: CASSSRGSGNTIYF
j_gene: TRBJ2-4; v_gene: TRBV11-2; abundance: NA; CDR3aa: CASSTPRGSTTLAKNIQYF
j_gene: TRBJ2-5; v_gene: TRBV6-5; abundance: NA; CDR3aa: CASSYSGGPSETQYF
j_gene: TRBJ1-6; v_gene: TRBV5-1; abundance: NA; CDR3aa: CASSLLPNSPLHF
j_gene: TRBJ1-2; v_gene: TRBV18; abundance: NA; CDR3aa: CASSETGARYGYTF